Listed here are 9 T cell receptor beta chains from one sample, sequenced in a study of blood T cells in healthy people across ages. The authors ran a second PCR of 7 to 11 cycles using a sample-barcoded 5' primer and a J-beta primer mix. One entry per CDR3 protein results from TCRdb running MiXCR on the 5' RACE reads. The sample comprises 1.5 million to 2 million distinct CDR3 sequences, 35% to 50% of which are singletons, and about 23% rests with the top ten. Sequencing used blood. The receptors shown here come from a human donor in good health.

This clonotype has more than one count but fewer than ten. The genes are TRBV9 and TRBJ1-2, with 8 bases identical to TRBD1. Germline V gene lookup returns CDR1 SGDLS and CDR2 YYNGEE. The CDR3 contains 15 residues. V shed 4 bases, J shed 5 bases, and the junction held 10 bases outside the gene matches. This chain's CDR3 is CASSPDRGVGYGYTF. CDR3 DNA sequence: TGTGCCAGCAGCCCTGACAGGGGAGTCGGGTATGGCTACACCTTC.

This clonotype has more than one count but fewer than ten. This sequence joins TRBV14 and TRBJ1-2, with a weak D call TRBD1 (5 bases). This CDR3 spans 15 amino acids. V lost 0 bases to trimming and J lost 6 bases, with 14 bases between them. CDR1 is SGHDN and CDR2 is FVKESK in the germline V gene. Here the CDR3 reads CASSQERGGGDGYTF. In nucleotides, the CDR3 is TGTGCCAGCAGCCAAGAACGGGGTGGGGGTGATGGCTACACCTTC.

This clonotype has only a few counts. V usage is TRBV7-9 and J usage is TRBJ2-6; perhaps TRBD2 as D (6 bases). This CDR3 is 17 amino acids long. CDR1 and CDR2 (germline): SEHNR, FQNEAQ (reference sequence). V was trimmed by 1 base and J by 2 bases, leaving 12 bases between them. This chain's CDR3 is CASSLGQEGPGANVLTF. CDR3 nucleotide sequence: TGTGCCAGCAGCTTAGGCCAGGAGGGGCCTGGGGCCAACGTCCTGACTTTC.

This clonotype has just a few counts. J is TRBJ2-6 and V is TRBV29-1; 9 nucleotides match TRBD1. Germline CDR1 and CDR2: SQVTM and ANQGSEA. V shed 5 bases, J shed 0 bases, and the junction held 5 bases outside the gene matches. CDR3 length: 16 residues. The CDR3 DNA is TGCAGCGTTTTGGGACAGGGAACCTCTGGGGCCAACGTCCTGACTTTC. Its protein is CSVLGQGTSGANVLTF.

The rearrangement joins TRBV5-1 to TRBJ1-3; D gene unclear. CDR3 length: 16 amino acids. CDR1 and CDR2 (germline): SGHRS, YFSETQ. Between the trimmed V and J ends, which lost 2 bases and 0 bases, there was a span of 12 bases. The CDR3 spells CASSLDGLFSGNTIYF. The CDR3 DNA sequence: TGCGCCAGCAGCTTAGACGGGTTATTCTCTGGAAACACCATATATTTT.

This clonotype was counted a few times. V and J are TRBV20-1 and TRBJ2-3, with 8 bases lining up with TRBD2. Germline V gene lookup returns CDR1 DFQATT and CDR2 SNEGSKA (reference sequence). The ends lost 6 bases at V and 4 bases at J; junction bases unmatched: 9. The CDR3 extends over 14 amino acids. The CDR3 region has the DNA TGCAGTGCATCGGATAGCGGGGCCGCAGATACGCAGTATTTT. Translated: CSASDSGAADTQYF.

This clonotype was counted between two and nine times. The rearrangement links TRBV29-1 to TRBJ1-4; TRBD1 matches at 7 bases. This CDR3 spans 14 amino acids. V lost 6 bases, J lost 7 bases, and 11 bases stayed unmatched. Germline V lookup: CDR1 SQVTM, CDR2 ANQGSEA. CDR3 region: CSVSEQGHSEKLFF. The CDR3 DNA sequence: TGCAGCGTCAGCGAACAGGGGCATAGTGAAAAACTGTTTTTT.

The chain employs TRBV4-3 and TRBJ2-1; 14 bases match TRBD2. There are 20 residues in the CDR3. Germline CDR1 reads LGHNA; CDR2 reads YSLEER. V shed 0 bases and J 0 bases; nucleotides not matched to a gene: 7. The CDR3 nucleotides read TGCGCCAGCAGCCAAGAGGACGGACTAGCGGGGGGTCCCTCCTACAATGAGCAGTTCTTC. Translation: CASSQEDGLAGGPSYNEQFF.

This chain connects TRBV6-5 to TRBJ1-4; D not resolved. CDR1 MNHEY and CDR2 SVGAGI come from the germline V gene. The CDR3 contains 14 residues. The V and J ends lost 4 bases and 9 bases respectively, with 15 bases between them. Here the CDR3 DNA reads TGTGCCAGCAGTTCGATCCCGACGGAGAAAAAACTGTTTTTT. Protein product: CASSSIPTEKKLFF.